This T cell receptor (beta chain) was observed in a study of T cell clonotyping in hematopoietic cell transplantation. Study-level points and caveats: Graft donor and pretransplant recipient Inverse Simpson Index values predicted broader posttransplant TCR diversity. Cells were unsorted, so CD4 and CD8 contributions were not separated. Few recipient clonotypes overlapped donors; over 95% were de novo at given depth. Recipient TCR diversity dropped after transplant; expanded clonotypes rose from day 30 to 180.

Sequencing was performed with immunoSEQ multiplex PCR; in TCRdb, only in-frame clones are kept and a portion is missing. Of approximately 75,000 clones in the sample, just under 95% are singletons; the top ten hold roughly 1.7%. Comments on this clone: Its target is unknown.

CDR1 SGHVS and CDR2 FQNEAQ come from the germline V gene. V was clipped by 0 bases and J by 2 bases, with 10 bases between them. CDR3 size: 15 residues. Sequencing was carried out using peripheral blood mononuclear cells. The TCR was taken from a man in his fifties in good health. Some clones in this sample may be carry-over from other donors' samples. V is TRBV7-8 and J is TRBJ1-2, with D maybe TRBD1 (6 bases). CDR3 protein: CASSLAQGYNYGYTF. For the CDR3, the DNA is TGTGCCAGCAGCTTAGCACAGGGATACAACTATGGCTACACCTTC.